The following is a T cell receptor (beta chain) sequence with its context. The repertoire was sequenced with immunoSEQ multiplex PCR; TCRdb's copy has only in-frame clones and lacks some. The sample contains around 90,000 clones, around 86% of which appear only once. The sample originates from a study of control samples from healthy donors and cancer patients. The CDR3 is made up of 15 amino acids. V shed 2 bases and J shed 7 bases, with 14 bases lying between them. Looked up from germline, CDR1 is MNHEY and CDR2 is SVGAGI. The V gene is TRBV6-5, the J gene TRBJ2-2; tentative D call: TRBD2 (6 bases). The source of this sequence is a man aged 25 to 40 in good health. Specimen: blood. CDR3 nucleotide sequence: TGTGCCAGCAGTTACCGGGGGACTTGGGGCGGGGAGCTGTTTTTT. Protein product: CASSYRGTWGGELFF.